Reported below is one T cell receptor (beta chain). Its antigen is unknown. The CDR3 extends over 15 amino acids. The V gene's germline CDR1 is MNHEY and CDR2 SVGAGI. V was pared by 6 bases and J by 7 bases, with 11 bases of the junction left unmatched. This sample was taken from a study of T cell responses to AZD1222 COVID-19 vaccine. The data were produced by immunoSEQ multiplex PCR, yet TCRdb's version contains in-frame clones alone and is incomplete. The table has 120,000 to 150,000 clones, less than 95% seen once. Study-level results: Females made up more of the donors, who were largely white British, and clonal diversity may have come out too low. Spike as a whole was targeted by vaccine-associated CD4 TCRs, dominant at 160-218 and 743-854.

Source: peripheral blood, taken on day 0 of AZD1222 vaccination. The TCR originated in an adult in good health. The chain couples TRBV6-5 to TRBJ2-3; TRBD1 matches 9 bases. The CDR3 is CASSYGQGSSNTQYF. The DNA of the CDR3 is TGTGCCAGCAGCTATGGACAGGGGTCCTCAAATACGCAGTATTTT.